The rows below give T cell receptor beta chains drawn from one sample of a study of human T cells and chemical hapten exposure. TCRdb processed the RACE reads anew with MiXCR; each CDR3 protein has one entry. The data show 45,000 or so distinct CDR3 sequences, 4% to 4.5% seen once. What was sequenced was whole blood. The source is a human donor in good health. Some clones in this sample may be carry-over from other donors' samples. Each CDR3 is given with its conserved first and last residue. The order of the fields is V gene, CDR3 length, clone size, D gene, J gene, CDR3 DNA, CDR3 protein. A D gene is named only where the DNA matches it firmly. Clone sizes are given selectively: once, few, many, or a class where the clone is expanded.

V gene: TRBV5-1; CDR3 length: 13; clone size: many; D gene: NA; J gene: TRBJ1-1; CDR3 DNA: TGCGCCAGCAGCTTGGAAAGTGACACTGAAGCTTTCTTT; CDR3 protein: CASSLESDTEAFF
V gene: TRBV6-6; CDR3 length: 17; clone size: few; D gene: NA; J gene: TRBJ1-5; CDR3 DNA: TGTGCCAGCAGTTACAGAGGCGGATCGACAGCCAACGCGCCCCAGCATTTT; CDR3 protein: CASSYRGGSTANAPQHF
V gene: TRBV24-1; CDR3 length: 13; clone size: many; D gene: NA; J gene: TRBJ1-4; CDR3 DNA: TGTGCCACCAGTTCCGACGGATTTGAAAAACTGTTTTTT; CDR3 protein: CATSSDGFEKLFF
V gene: TRBV5-1; CDR3 length: 17; clone size: NA; D gene: NA; J gene: TRBJ2-3; CDR3 DNA: TGCGCCAGCAGCTTGGGGGCCAGCGCTCATTACACAGATACGCAGTATTTT; CDR3 protein: CASSLGASAHYTDTQYF
V gene: TRBV5-1; CDR3 length: 14; clone size: many; D gene: TRBD1; J gene: TRBJ1-1; CDR3 DNA: TGCGCCAGCAGCTTAAGGGGGCGCCCCACTGAAGCTTTCTTT; CDR3 protein: CASSLRGRPTEAFF
V gene: TRBV29-1; CDR3 length: 14; clone size: many; D gene: TRBD2; J gene: TRBJ2-1; CDR3 DNA: TGCAGCGTCCCCTTAGGTCTAGCGGGAGATGAGCAGTTCTTC; CDR3 protein: CSVPLGLAGDEQFF
V gene: TRBV6-6; CDR3 length: 11; clone size: many; D gene: NA; J gene: TRBJ2-7; CDR3 DNA: TGTGCCAGCAGCCCCGGACCCGAGCAGTACTTC; CDR3 protein: CASSPGPEQYF
V gene: TRBV2; CDR3 length: 13; clone size: NA; D gene: NA; J gene: TRBJ2-7; CDR3 DNA: TGTGCCAGCAGTGACGTACGCTCCTACGAGCAGTACTTC; CDR3 protein: CASSDVRSYEQYF
V gene: TRBV3-1; CDR3 length: 15; clone size: NA; D gene: NA; J gene: TRBJ1-1; CDR3 DNA: TGTGCCAGCAGCCAAGGAGGGGGGACGAACACTGAAGCTTTCTTT; CDR3 protein: CASSQGGGTNTEAFF
V gene: TRBV18; CDR3 length: 15; clone size: many; D gene: TRBD2; J gene: TRBJ2-7; CDR3 DNA: TGTGCCAGCTCCTTGGGACTAGCGGGAATTTACGAGCAGTACTTC; CDR3 protein: CASSLGLAGIYEQYF
V gene: TRBV12-3/TRBV12-4; CDR3 length: 15; clone size: few; D gene: NA; J gene: TRBJ1-5; CDR3 DNA: TGTGCCAGCAGTCCAGCCCGTCGGTCGGGTCAGCCCCAGCATTTT; CDR3 protein: CASSPARRSGQPQHF
V gene: TRBV5-6; CDR3 length: 14; clone size: many; D gene: NA; J gene: TRBJ1-5; CDR3 DNA: TGTGCCAGCAGCCCCGGTCGGGGAGCTGGACCCCAGCATTTT; CDR3 protein: CASSPGRGAGPQHF
V gene: TRBV20-1; CDR3 length: 15; clone size: many; D gene: NA; J gene: TRBJ2-5; CDR3 DNA: TGCAGTGCTAGAGATCTAAGACAGGCAGAAGAGACCCAGTACTTC; CDR3 protein: CSARDLRQAEETQYF
V gene: TRBV30; CDR3 length: 12; clone size: many; D gene: NA; J gene: TRBJ2-7; CDR3 DNA: TGTGCCTGGAGTGTAACGAGGGTCGAGCAGTACTTC; CDR3 protein: CAWSVTRVEQYF
V gene: TRBV12-3/TRBV12-4; CDR3 length: 14; clone size: many; D gene: TRBD1; J gene: TRBJ1-6; CDR3 DNA: TGTGCCAGCAGTCCGGGACAGTTGAATTCACCCCTCCACTTT; CDR3 protein: CASSPGQLNSPLHF
V gene: TRBV7-9; CDR3 length: 12; clone size: NA; D gene: NA; J gene: TRBJ2-7; CDR3 DNA: TGTGCCAGCAGCTTAGCGTCTCACGAGCAGTACTTC; CDR3 protein: CASSLASHEQYF
V gene: TRBV29-1; CDR3 length: 14; clone size: many; D gene: TRBD1; J gene: TRBJ2-1; CDR3 DNA: TGCAGCGCCGGGCAGGGGGCGAGTTACAATGAGCAGTTCTTC; CDR3 protein: CSAGQGASYNEQFF
V gene: TRBV6-5; CDR3 length: 15; clone size: many; D gene: TRBD1; J gene: TRBJ2-7; CDR3 DNA: TGTGCCAGCAGTTACGGGACAGGGGGTTCCTACGAGCAGTACTTC; CDR3 protein: CASSYGTGGSYEQYF
V gene: TRBV5-6; CDR3 length: 12; clone size: many; D gene: TRBD2; J gene: TRBJ2-7; CDR3 DNA: TGTGCCAGCACCGGGACTAGCTACGAGCAGTACTTC; CDR3 protein: CASTGTSYEQYF
V gene: TRBV11-3; CDR3 length: 17; clone size: few; D gene: TRBD2; J gene: TRBJ2-3; CDR3 DNA: TGTGCCAGCAGCTTGATGGAGACTAGCGGACCCACAGATACGCAGTATTTT; CDR3 protein: CASSLMETSGPTDTQYF
V gene: TRBV5-1; CDR3 length: 16; clone size: NA; D gene: NA; J gene: TRBJ2-3; CDR3 DNA: TGCGCCAGCAGAGATCTATCTGGCATTAGCACAGATACGCAGTATTTT; CDR3 protein: CASRDLSGISTDTQYF
V gene: TRBV11-2; CDR3 length: 13; clone size: many; D gene: NA; J gene: TRBJ2-3; CDR3 DNA: TGTGCCAGCAGCTTTACAAACACAGATACGCAGTATTTT; CDR3 protein: CASSFTNTDTQYF
V gene: TRBV27; CDR3 length: 15; clone size: many; D gene: NA; J gene: TRBJ1-2; CDR3 DNA: TGTGCCAGCAGTGGAATCCGGGACACCCAGAGCGGCTACACCTTC; CDR3 protein: CASSGIRDTQSGYTF
V gene: TRBV5-1; CDR3 length: 16; clone size: few; D gene: NA; J gene: TRBJ1-2; CDR3 DNA: TGCGCCAGCAGCTTGGGGGGCGGGGAGCCCCTCTATGGCTACACCTTC; CDR3 protein: CASSLGGGEPLYGYTF
V gene: TRBV28; CDR3 length: 13; clone size: many; D gene: NA; J gene: TRBJ2-7; CDR3 DNA: TGTGCCAGCAGTTTATTGGGGGCTGGCGAGCAGTACTTC; CDR3 protein: CASSLLGAGEQYF
V gene: TRBV9; CDR3 length: 14; clone size: NA; D gene: NA; J gene: TRBJ2-7; CDR3 DNA: TGTGCCAGCAGCGCCAGACCCTGGCGCGACGAGCAGTACTTC; CDR3 protein: CASSARPWRDEQYF
V gene: TRBV29-1; CDR3 length: 13; clone size: NA; D gene: NA; J gene: TRBJ1-5; CDR3 DNA: TGCAGCGCCCAGGACAGACCTAATCAGCCCCAGCATTTT; CDR3 protein: CSAQDRPNQPQHF
V gene: TRBV15; CDR3 length: 18; clone size: many; D gene: TRBD2; J gene: TRBJ2-2; CDR3 DNA: TGTGCCACCAGCAGCCGTGGGACTAGCGGGAGGAGGCCCGGGGAGCTGTTTTTT; CDR3 protein: CATSSRGTSGRRPGELFF
V gene: TRBV20-1; CDR3 length: 12; clone size: many; D gene: NA; J gene: TRBJ2-7; CDR3 DNA: TGCAGTGCTAGAGATTCCGTGCGCGAGCAGTACTTC; CDR3 protein: CSARDSVREQYF
V gene: TRBV4-1; CDR3 length: 16; clone size: many; D gene: NA; J gene: TRBJ2-3; CDR3 DNA: TGCGCCAGCAGCCTTCCCCCGGGGGGCGCAGGGGATACGCAGTATTTT; CDR3 protein: CASSLPPGGAGDTQYF
V gene: TRBV28; CDR3 length: 14; clone size: many; D gene: TRBD1; J gene: TRBJ2-7; CDR3 DNA: TGTGCCAGCAGTATTGACAGGGATCCCTACGAGCAGTACTTC; CDR3 protein: CASSIDRDPYEQYF
V gene: TRBV28; CDR3 length: 16; clone size: many; D gene: NA; J gene: TRBJ1-3; CDR3 DNA: TGTGCCAGCAGCGTGGATGAACTAGTATCTGGAAACACCATATATTTT; CDR3 protein: CASSVDELVSGNTIYF
V gene: TRBV4-1; CDR3 length: 17; clone size: few; D gene: NA; J gene: TRBJ2-2; CDR3 DNA: TGCGCCAGCAGCCAAGGCCTTACACAACCGAACACCGGGGAGCTGTTTTTT; CDR3 protein: CASSQGLTQPNTGELFF
V gene: TRBV2; CDR3 length: 16; clone size: many; D gene: NA; J gene: TRBJ1-5; CDR3 DNA: TGTGCCAGCAGTGAAGGGCAGGGGAACGGCAATCAGCCCCAGCATTTT; CDR3 protein: CASSEGQGNGNQPQHF
V gene: TRBV28; CDR3 length: 14; clone size: many; D gene: NA; J gene: TRBJ2-1; CDR3 DNA: TGTGCCAGCAGCTCTCCGGGACTGATGTATGAGCAGTTCTTC; CDR3 protein: CASSSPGLMYEQFF
V gene: TRBV7-8; CDR3 length: 15; clone size: few; D gene: TRBD1; J gene: TRBJ2-5; CDR3 DNA: TGTGCCAGCAGCGGGACAGGCTATGGACAAGAGACCCAGTACTTC; CDR3 protein: CASSGTGYGQETQYF
V gene: TRBV29-1; CDR3 length: 14; clone size: many; D gene: NA; J gene: TRBJ2-2; CDR3 DNA: TGCAGCGTTGAGGAGGGAAGAAACACCGGGGAGCTGTTTTTT; CDR3 protein: CSVEEGRNTGELFF
V gene: TRBV7-2; CDR3 length: 16; clone size: many; D gene: TRBD1; J gene: TRBJ1-5; CDR3 DNA: TGTGCCAGCAGCTTTGGACAGGGGGCTGGCAATCAGCCCCAGCATTTT; CDR3 protein: CASSFGQGAGNQPQHF
V gene: TRBV29-1; CDR3 length: 13; clone size: many; D gene: NA; J gene: TRBJ2-2; CDR3 DNA: TGCAGCGTTCGGAGAGGAGAAACCGGGGAGCTGTTTTTT; CDR3 protein: CSVRRGETGELFF
V gene: TRBV6-5; CDR3 length: 15; clone size: many; D gene: NA; J gene: TRBJ1-1; CDR3 DNA: TGTGCCAGCAGTTACAGTAATCAGGGGAGGACTGAAGCTTTCTTT; CDR3 protein: CASSYSNQGRTEAFF
V gene: TRBV4-1; CDR3 length: 14; clone size: NA; D gene: NA; J gene: TRBJ2-1; CDR3 DNA: TGCGCCAGCAGCCGAGGGGATGAGCTGGGTGAGCAGTTCTTC; CDR3 protein: CASSRGDELGEQFF
V gene: TRBV5-1; CDR3 length: 19; clone size: many; D gene: TRBD2; J gene: TRBJ2-2; CDR3 DNA: TGCGCCAGCAGCTGGGGGACTAGCGGGACCTATTACTCGACCGGGGAGCTGTTTTTT; CDR3 protein: CASSWGTSGTYYSTGELFF
V gene: TRBV19; CDR3 length: 11; clone size: few; D gene: NA; J gene: TRBJ2-7; CDR3 DNA: TGTGCCAGTAGCAGAGACTACGAGCAGTACTTC; CDR3 protein: CASSRDYEQYF
V gene: TRBV7-6; CDR3 length: 15; clone size: few; D gene: TRBD1; J gene: TRBJ1-3; CDR3 DNA: TGTGCCAGCAGCTTACAGGGGGCAGCTGGAAACACCATATATTTT; CDR3 protein: CASSLQGAAGNTIYF
V gene: TRBV6-4; CDR3 length: 15; clone size: many; D gene: NA; J gene: TRBJ2-1; CDR3 DNA: TGTGCCAGCAGTGAATCCTGGCAGGACTACAATGAGCAGTTCTTC; CDR3 protein: CASSESWQDYNEQFF
V gene: TRBV5-1; CDR3 length: 19; clone size: NA; D gene: TRBD2; J gene: TRBJ2-1; CDR3 DNA: TGCGCCAGCAGCTTGGGGGGGACTAGCGGGAGGCTCAGCTACAATGAGCAGTTCTTC; CDR3 protein: CASSLGGTSGRLSYNEQFF